Included here is one TCR beta chain sequence, with context. The target antigen is unknown. This sample is drawn from a study of cytomegalovirus exposure and HLA in healthy donors. For the study at large: A subsequent analysis reported that the 100 to 150 validation repertoires were produced on the same platform that had also been used for the roughly 700 first-cohort repertoires. The study, taken as a whole, reports: For cytomegalovirus status, the classifier reportedly gave diagnoses with high specificity and sensitivity. The investigators catalogued 150 to 200 TCR beta chains as cytomegalovirus-associated.

Sequencing used immunoSEQ multiplex PCR; TCRdb keeps in-frame clones, though not all of them. The sample lists about 72,000 clones; around 94% were seen once. Germline V gene lookup returns CDR1 MGHRA and CDR2 YSYEKL. Trimming stripped 1 base from V and 3 bases from J, with 10 bases between. CDR3 length equals 14 residues. The V call is TRBV4-1, the J call TRBJ2-7; tentatively, D is TRBD1 (6 bases). The sequenced sample was PBMCs. The TCR comes from a woman aged 18 to 35 in good health and CMV-seropositive. In nucleotides, the CDR3 is TGCGCCAGCAGCCAAGGTAGAGGGGGCTACGAGCAGTACTTC. Translated, it gives CASSQGRGGYEQYF.